One and the same sample provided the 10 T cell receptor beta chains below, sequenced in a study of long-term antiretroviral therapy in people with HIV. Run at survey level, the immunoSEQ assay was version v3.0. Profiled with immunoSEQ multiplex PCR; TCRdb holds only in-frame clones, not every one. The data contain about 19,000 clones, roughly four fifths of them seen just once; the ten biggest clones take up around 6.9%. The sequences come from unsorted PBMCs, collected 2.2 years after starting antiretroviral therapy. Receptors were obtained from a man in his fifties with HIV.

The CDR3: CASSSGRVAGGRDTQYF. DNA for the CDR3: TGTGCCAGCAGCTCCGGGAGGGTAGCGGGAGGTAGGGATACGCAGTATTTT. The J gene is TRBJ2-3, the V gene TRBV9; 10 bases are shared with TRBD2. J was trimmed by 6 bases and V by 4 bases; bases with no gene match: 14. This CDR3 has 17 amino acids. The germline V gene encodes CDR1 SGDLS and CDR2 YYNGEE. Full variable domain (outside the CDR3, taken from reference TRBV9 and TRBJ2-3): DSGVTQTPKHLITATGQRVTLRCSPRSGDLSVYWYQQSLDQGLQFLIQYYNGEERAKGNILERFSAQQFPDLHSELNLSSLELGDSALYFCASSSGRVAGGRDTQYFGPGTRLTVL.

This CDR3 is CASSPPGTHSNQPQHF. CDR3 nucleotide sequence: TGTGCCAGCTCACCCCCCGGGACACATAGCAATCAGCCCCAGCATTTT. This chain uses TRBV18 with TRBJ1-5; TRBD1 is a possible D gene (6 bases). The CDR3 consists of 16 residues. Germline V lookup: CDR1 KGHSH, CDR2 LQKENI. With 3 bases removed from V and 0 bases from J, the gap between germline ends came to 12 bases.

This clone is categorized as medium-sized. The CDR3: CASSPGQGVVTGELFF. In DNA, the CDR3 is TGTGCCAGCAGCCCAGGACAGGGGGTCGTGACCGGGGAGCTGTTTTTT. The V call is TRBV11-2, the J call TRBJ2-2, with 10 bases that match TRBD1. This CDR3 is 16 amino acids long. Losses at the gene ends were 5 bases for V and 5 bases for J; bases not matched to a gene: 8. The germline V gene encodes CDR1 SGHAT and CDR2 FQNNGV.

V and J are TRBV7-2 and TRBJ2-4; 7 bases are a match to TRBD1. The junction had 11 bases not matched to a gene; V was cut back by 5 bases and J by 4 bases. The CDR3 has 16 residues. Germline CDR1 and CDR2: SGHTA and FQGNSA. The CDR3 sequence: CASSRQGQAEKNIQYF. In DNA form, the CDR3 reads TGTGCCAGCAGCCGTCAAGGACAGGCGGAGAAAAACATTCAGTACTTC.

The V gene is TRBV19, the J gene TRBJ2-5; 8 nucleotides agree with TRBD2. V shed 4 bases and J 5 bases; nucleotides not matched to a gene: 3. CDR1 and CDR2 from the germline V gene are LNHDA and SQIVND (reference sequence). The CDR3 loop spans 13 amino acids. The chain's CDR3 is CASSRAGVETQYF. The CDR3 region has the DNA TGTGCCAGTAGTAGAGCGGGGGTTGAGACCCAGTACTTC. The full variable domain, completed using reference TRBV19 and TRBJ2-5, is DGGITQSPKYLFRKEGQNVTLSCEQNLNHDAMYWYRQDPGQGLRLIYYSQIVNDFQKGDIAEGYSVSREKKESFPLTVTSAQKNPTAFYLCASSRAGVETQYFGPGTRLLVL.

The J gene is TRBJ2-2, the V gene TRBV21-1. TRBV21-1 is a known pseudogene. The CDR3 spans 15 residues. CDR3 in amino acids: CASTQGGRRNGELFF. The CDR3 DNA reads TGTGCCAGCACCCAGGGGGGGAGACGAAACGGGGAGCTGTTTTTT.

The chain carries TRBV13 and TRBJ1-1; D uncertain. Germline V gives CDR1 PRHDT, CDR2 FYEKMQ (reference sequence). The CDR3 has 14 residues. Trimming pared 4 bases from V and 6 bases from J, leaving 15 bases between. The CDR3 DNA reads as TGTGCCAGCAGCTCACAGACCGGGCTTCCTGAAGCTTTCTTT. This encodes CASSSQTGLPEAFF.

The chain has TRBV13 and TRBJ2-1; 12 bases align to TRBD2. Germline V gene data show CDR1 as PRHDT and CDR2 as FYEKMQ (reference sequence). Unmatched junction bases numbered 6, after V lost 5 bases and J lost 7 bases. CDR3 size: 15 residues. CDR3 nucleotides: TGTGCCAGCAGCCCGACTAGCGGGAGAACGAATGAGCAGTTCTTC. Translation: CASSPTSGRTNEQFF.

DNA for the CDR3: TGTGCCAGCACCATAGGGTCAATTGGCTACACCTTC. Translation gives CASTIGSIGYTF. The genes are TRBV28 and TRBJ1-2; D is ambiguous. Germline lookup yields CDR1 MDHEN and CDR2 SYDVKM. This CDR3 has 12 amino acids. V was shortened by 7 bases and J by 7 bases, with 13 bases between the two germline ends.

The V call is TRBV2, the J call TRBJ1-2; D unresolved. The CDR3 covers 18 residues. Looked up from germline, CDR1 is SNHLY and CDR2 is FYNNEI. Trimming removed 7 bases at V and 2 bases at J, with 26 bases between. In DNA form, the CDR3 reads TGTGCCAGCAAAGTCATCGGGCAGTCAGCATCTCAAAACTATGGCTACACCTTC. This codes for CASKVIGQSASQNYGYTF.